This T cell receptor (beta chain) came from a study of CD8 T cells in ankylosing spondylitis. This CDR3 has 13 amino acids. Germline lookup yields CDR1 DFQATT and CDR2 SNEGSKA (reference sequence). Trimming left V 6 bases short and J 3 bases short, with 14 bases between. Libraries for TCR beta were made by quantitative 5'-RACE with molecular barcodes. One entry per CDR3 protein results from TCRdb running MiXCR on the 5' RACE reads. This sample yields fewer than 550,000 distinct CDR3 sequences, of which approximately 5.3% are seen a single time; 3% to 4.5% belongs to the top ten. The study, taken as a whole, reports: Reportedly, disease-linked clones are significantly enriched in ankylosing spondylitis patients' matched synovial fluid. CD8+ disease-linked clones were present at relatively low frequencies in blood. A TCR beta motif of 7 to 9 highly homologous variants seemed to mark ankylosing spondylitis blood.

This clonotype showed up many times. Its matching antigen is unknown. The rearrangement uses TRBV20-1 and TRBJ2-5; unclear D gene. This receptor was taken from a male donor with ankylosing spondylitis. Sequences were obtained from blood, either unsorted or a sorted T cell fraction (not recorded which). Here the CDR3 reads CSAPSTRKETQYF. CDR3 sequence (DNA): TGCAGTGCCCCCTCGACCCGGAAAGAGACCCAGTACTTC.